The 8 T cell receptor beta chains reported below all come from one sample, sequenced in a study of regulatory T cells in long-lasting Graves disease. The time point is: newly diagnosed GD, antithyroid drugs for less than 3 months. PBMCs provided the RNA from which the TCR library was made. Relying on iRepertoire HTBI primers and Arm-PCR of CDR3 regions, the team built TCR beta libraries. TCRdb ran MiXCR on the multiplex PCR reads and lists one entry per CDR3 protein. The table has about 540,000 distinct CDR3 sequences, roughly 12% seen once. This sample also belongs to another study, concerning T cells in Graves' hyperthyroidism and ophthalmopathy.

Sequenced material: peripheral blood mononuclear cells (PBMCs), taken at new diagnosis, from a patient treated with antithyroid drugs. The receptors were gathered from a man aged 25-45 years with Graves disease.

The sample holds many counts of this clonotype. V usage is TRBV27 and J usage is TRBJ2-1; 8 positions agree with TRBD1. V shed 2 bases and J 12 bases; nucleotides not matched to a gene: 6. Germline CDR1 MNHEY, CDR2 SMNVEV (reference sequence). This CDR3 is 13 amino acids long. CDR3 sequence: CASSLGQGLRQFF. CDR3 DNA sequence: TGTGCCAGCAGTTTAGGACAGGGACTGAGGCAGTTCTTC.

This clonotype showed up just a few times. Written as DNA, the CDR3 is TGTGCCACCAGCACCTGGGGGGGTGAAAAACTGTTTTTT. As protein: CATSTWGGEKLFF. The rearrangement uses TRBV15 and TRBJ1-4; D is possibly TRBD1 (5 bases). This CDR3 spans 13 amino acids. The V gene lost 4 bases and the J gene lost 7 bases, with 10 bases spanning the gap. Per germline, CDR1 LNHNV and CDR2 YYDKDF (reference sequence).

This clonotype has at least ten counts. The chain uses TRBV7-3 and TRBJ1-1; unclear D gene. Germline-derived CDR1 and CDR2 are SGHTA and FQGTGA. The CDR3 runs to 13 residues. Trimming removed 0 bases at V and 2 bases at J, with 4 bases between. This CDR3 is CASSLTPNTEAFF. The CDR3 DNA reads TGTGCCAGCAGCTTAACCCCAAACACTGAAGCTTTCTTT.

This clonotype showed up many times. V usage is TRBV7-2 and J usage is TRBJ2-7, with D maybe TRBD1 (5 bases). This CDR3 is 13 amino acids long. Trimming removed 4 bases at V and 4 bases at J, with 11 bases between. Germline CDR1 SGHTA, CDR2 FQGNSA. The CDR3 loop is CASSSTEYYEQYF. For the CDR3, the DNA is TGTGCCAGCAGCTCGACAGAATATTACGAGCAGTACTTC.

CDR3 coding DNA: TGTGCCAGCAGCAGGGGGTCGGGGCGGTACGAGCAGTACTTC. Residues: CASSRGSGRYEQYF. This chain uses TRBV7-9 with TRBJ2-7; D is perhaps TRBD1 (6 bases). Germline-derived CDR1 and CDR2 are SEHNR and FQNEAQ (reference sequence). The V and J ends lost 5 bases and 4 bases respectively, with 15 bases between them. CDR3 length: 14 amino acids.

This clonotype was found many times. The chain links TRBV12-5 to TRBJ2-3; D gene uncertain. The CDR3 consists of 13 residues. Germline CDR1 LGHNT, CDR2 FRNRAP. V was cut by 1 base and J by 2 bases, with 4 bases left in between. The CDR3 protein is CASGLGNTDTQYF. The CDR3 DNA sequence: TGTGCTAGTGGTTTGGGAAACACAGATACGCAGTATTTT.

The gene calls are TRBV11-2 and TRBJ2-7; 7 positions match TRBD2. Germline V gene lookup returns CDR1 SGHAT and CDR2 FQNNGV. J was trimmed by 6 bases and V by 5 bases; bases with no gene match: 7. There are 13 residues in the CDR3. The CDR3 loop is CASSARRGSEQYF. DNA of the CDR3: TGTGCCAGCAGCGCCCGGCGGGGGTCCGAGCAGTACTTC. The variable domain in full, with the rest retrieved from reference TRBV11-2 and TRBJ2-7, is EAGVAQSPRYKIIEKRQSVAFWCNPISGHATLYWYQQILGQGPKLLIQFQNNGVVDDSQLPKDRFSAERLKGVDSTLKIQPAKLEDSAVYLCASSARRGSEQYFGPGTRLTVT.

V is TRBV20-1 and J is TRBJ2-1; 7 bases agree with TRBD2. The CDR3 spans 14 residues. The germline gives CDR1 DFQATT, CDR2 SNEGSKA (reference sequence). V was clipped by 3 bases and J by 4 bases; unmatched bases: 6. CDR3 residues: CSASTSVLYNEQFF. DNA for the CDR3: TGCAGTGCTAGCACTAGCGTCTTATACAATGAGCAGTTCTTC.